This TCR beta chain was identified in a study of shared clonotypes between healthy human individuals. Study background: A donor's plate count was three for CD4 naive and three for CD4 memory; CD8 naive had two and CD8 memory one.

Sequencing used immunoSEQ multiplex PCR; TCRdb keeps in-frame clones, though not all of them. The table has 650,000 to 800,000 clones, just under 75% seen once. Donors included only healthy HIV-negative adults lacking recent acute infections or vaccinations. A split of CD4+ cells into CD45RA+ naive and CD45RA-negative memory subsets was performed. The CDR3 extends over 14 amino acids. V was clipped by 4 bases and J by 3 bases; unmatched bases: 5. This receptor was taken from a woman younger than 45 in good health. Sequencing was performed on memory CD4+ T cells sorted from blood. The subset was: CD45RA-negative fraction. V usage is TRBV23-1 and J usage is TRBJ1-1; 7 bases map to TRBD1. TRBV23-1 is assigned to the ORF class and has an uncertain function. Here the CDR3 reads CASSPQGGDTEAFF. As DNA, the CDR3 is TGCGCCAGCAGTCCCCAGGGGGGCGACACTGAAGCTTTCTTT.